This entry concerns a single TCR beta chain. The CDR3 length is 14 residues. From germline, CDR1 is MNHNS and CDR2 SASEGT. The V end lost 4 bases, the J end lost 5 bases, and 14 bases lay between the germline ends. Repertoires were generated with immunoSEQ multiplex PCR, while TCRdb's copy carries only in-frame clones and drops some. The data show hundreds of thousands of clones, just over 75% seen once. This specimen belongs to a study of shared clonotypes between healthy human individuals. The V call is TRBV6-1, the J call TRBJ2-5, with D perhaps matching TRBD2 (6 bases). This receptor was obtained from a woman in her forties in good health. Some clones in this sample may be carry-over from other donors' samples. The sample was PBMCs. The CDR3 DNA reads as TGTGCCAGCAGTGTCAGCGGCGGGGTCGAGACCCAGTACTTC. Translated: CASSVSGGVETQYF.